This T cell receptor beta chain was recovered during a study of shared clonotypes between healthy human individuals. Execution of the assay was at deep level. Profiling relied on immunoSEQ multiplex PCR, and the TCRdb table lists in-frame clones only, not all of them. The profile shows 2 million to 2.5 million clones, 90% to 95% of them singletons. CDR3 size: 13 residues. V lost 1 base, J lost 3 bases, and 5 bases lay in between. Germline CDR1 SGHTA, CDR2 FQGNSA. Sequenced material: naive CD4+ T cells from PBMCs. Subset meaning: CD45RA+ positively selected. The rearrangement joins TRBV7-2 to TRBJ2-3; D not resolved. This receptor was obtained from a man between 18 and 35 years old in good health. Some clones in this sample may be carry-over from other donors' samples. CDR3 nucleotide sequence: TGTGCCAGCAGCTTAGAAGCTACAGATACGCAGTATTTT. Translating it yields CASSLEATDTQYF. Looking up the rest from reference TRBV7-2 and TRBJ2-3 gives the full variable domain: GAGVSQSPSNKVTEKGKDVELRCDPISGHTALYWYRQSLGQGLEFLIYFQGNSAPDKSGLPSDRFSAERTGGSVSTLTIQRTQQEDSAVYLCASSLEATDTQYFGPGTRLTVL.